This TCR beta chain derives from a study of T cells after yellow fever vaccination. Whole-study results and caveats: Booster sampling recovered most clones from primary vaccination (96% CD4, approximately 90% CD8).

CDR3 length: 14 amino acids. The germline V and J ends were trimmed by 3 bases and 2 bases, with 14 bases remaining between them. Germline lookup yields CDR1 DFQATT and CDR2 SNEGSKA (reference sequence). TCRdb called the 5' RACE reads again in MiXCR, with one record for every CDR3 protein. Of 120,000 or so distinct CDR3 sequences listed, 8% to 10% are singletons. Points on this clonotype: The antigen is not known.

The chain recombines TRBV20-1 with TRBJ2-7, with a tentative D call TRBD1 (6 bases). The clonotype was recovered from a man between 18 and 35 years old who received the YFV17D yellow fever vaccine. The sample was CD8+ T cells sorted from PBMCs, taken on the day of the yellow fever booster vaccination. The CDR3 is CSASLAQGPYEQYF. DNA of the CDR3: TGCAGTGCTAGTCTTGCCCAGGGGCCCTACGAGCAGTACTTC.